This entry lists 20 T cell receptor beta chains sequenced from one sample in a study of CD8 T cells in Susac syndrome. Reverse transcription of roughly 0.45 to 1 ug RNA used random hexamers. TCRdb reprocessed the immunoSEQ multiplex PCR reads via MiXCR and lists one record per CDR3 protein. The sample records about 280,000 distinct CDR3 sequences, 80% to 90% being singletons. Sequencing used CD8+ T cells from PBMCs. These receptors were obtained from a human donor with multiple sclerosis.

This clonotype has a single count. CDR3 nucleotide sequence: TGTGCTAGTGCAGACAGGATCCCCTACAATGAGCAGTTCTTC. Translation gives CASADRIPYNEQFF. The chain links TRBV12-5 to TRBJ2-1; D might be TRBD1 (6 bases). V gave up 7 bases and J gave up 2 bases, with 12 bases separating them. The CDR3 length is 14 residues. From germline, CDR1 is LGHNT and CDR2 FRNRAP.

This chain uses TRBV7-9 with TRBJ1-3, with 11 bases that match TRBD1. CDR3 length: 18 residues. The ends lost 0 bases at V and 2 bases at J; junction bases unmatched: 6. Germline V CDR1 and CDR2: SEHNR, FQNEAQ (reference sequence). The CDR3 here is CASSLAWDRGAAGNTIYF. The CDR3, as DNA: TGTGCCAGCAGCTTAGCCTGGGACAGGGGGGCTGCTGGAAACACCATATATTTT.

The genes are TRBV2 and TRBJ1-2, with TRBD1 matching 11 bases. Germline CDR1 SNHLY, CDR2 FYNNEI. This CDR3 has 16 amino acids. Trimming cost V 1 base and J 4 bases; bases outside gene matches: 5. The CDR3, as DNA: TGTGCCAGCAGTGAAGAGTGGACAGGGGGCCTCTATGGCTACACCTTC. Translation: CASSEEWTGGLYGYTF.

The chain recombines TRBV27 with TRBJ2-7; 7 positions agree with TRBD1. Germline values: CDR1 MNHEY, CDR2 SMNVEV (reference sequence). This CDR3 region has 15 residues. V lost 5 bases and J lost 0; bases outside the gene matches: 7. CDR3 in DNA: TGTGCCAGCAGTACCGGGACAGCTATCTCCTACGAGCAGTACTTC. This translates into CASSTGTAISYEQYF.

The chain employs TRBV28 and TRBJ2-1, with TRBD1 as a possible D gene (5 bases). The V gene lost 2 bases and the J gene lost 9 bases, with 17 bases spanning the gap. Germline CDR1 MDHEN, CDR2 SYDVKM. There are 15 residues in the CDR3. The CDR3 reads CASSLTGEGASEQFF. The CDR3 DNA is TGTGCCAGCAGTTTAACGGGCGAAGGGGCGAGTGAGCAGTTCTTC.

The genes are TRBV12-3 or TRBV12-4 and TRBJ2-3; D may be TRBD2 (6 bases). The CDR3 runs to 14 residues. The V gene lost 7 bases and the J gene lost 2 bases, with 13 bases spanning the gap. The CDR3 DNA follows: TGTGCCAGCACCTTGGGGGGAATCACAGATACGCAGTATTTT. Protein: CASTLGGITDTQYF.

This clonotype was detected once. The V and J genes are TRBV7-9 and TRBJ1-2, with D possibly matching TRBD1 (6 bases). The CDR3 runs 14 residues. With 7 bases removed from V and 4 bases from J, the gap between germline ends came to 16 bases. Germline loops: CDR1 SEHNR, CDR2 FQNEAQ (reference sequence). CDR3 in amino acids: CASTSGGATYGYTF. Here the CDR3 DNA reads TGTGCCAGCACCTCGGGGGGCGCGACCTATGGCTACACCTTC. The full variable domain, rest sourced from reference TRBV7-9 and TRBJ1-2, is DTGVSQNPRHKITKRGQNVTFRCDPISEHNRLYWYRQTLGQGPEFLTYFQNEAQLEKSRLLSDRFSAERPKGSFSTLEIQRTEQGDSAMYLCASTSGGATYGYTFGSGTRLTVV.

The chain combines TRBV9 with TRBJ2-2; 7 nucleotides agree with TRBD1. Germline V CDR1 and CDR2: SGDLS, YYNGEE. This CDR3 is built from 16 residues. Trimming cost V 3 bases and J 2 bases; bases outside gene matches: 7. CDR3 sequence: CASSGLRDRNTGELFF. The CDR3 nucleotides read TGTGCCAGCAGCGGTCTTCGGGACAGAAACACCGGGGAGCTGTTTTTT.

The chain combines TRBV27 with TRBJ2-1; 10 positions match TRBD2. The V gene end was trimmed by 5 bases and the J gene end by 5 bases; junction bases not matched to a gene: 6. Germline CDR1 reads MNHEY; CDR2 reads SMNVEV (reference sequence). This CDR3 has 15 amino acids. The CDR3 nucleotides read TGTGCCAGCAGTAGGGGGACTAGCGCCAACAATGAGCAGTTCTTC. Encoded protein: CASSRGTSANNEQFF.

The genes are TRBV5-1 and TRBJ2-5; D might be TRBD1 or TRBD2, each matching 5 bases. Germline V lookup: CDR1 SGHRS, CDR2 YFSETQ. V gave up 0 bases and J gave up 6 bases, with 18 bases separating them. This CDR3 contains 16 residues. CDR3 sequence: CASSLGGLGVGKTQYF. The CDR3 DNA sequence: TGCGCCAGCAGCTTGGGAGGCCTAGGGGTCGGGAAGACCCAGTACTTC.

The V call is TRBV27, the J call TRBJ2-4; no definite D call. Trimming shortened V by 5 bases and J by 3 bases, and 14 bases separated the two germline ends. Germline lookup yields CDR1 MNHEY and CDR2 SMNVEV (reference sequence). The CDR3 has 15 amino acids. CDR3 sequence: CASSPATVGKNIQYF. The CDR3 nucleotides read TGTGCCAGCAGTCCGGCCACCGTAGGCAAAAACATTCAGTACTTC.

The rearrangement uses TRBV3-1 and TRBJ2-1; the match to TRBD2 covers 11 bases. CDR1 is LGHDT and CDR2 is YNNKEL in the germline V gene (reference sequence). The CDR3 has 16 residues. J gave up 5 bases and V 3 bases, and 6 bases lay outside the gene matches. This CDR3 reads CASSHIAGGPHNEQFF. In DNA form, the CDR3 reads TGTGCCAGCAGCCATATAGCGGGAGGGCCCCACAATGAGCAGTTCTTC.

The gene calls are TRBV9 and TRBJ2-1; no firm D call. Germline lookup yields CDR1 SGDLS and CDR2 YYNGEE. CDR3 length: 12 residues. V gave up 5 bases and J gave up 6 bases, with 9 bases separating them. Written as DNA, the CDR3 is TGTGCCAGCAGTCACGTTAGCAATGAGCAGTTCTTC. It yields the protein CASSHVSNEQFF.

The CDR3 reads CASSEPWDRPGANVLTF. CDR3 bases: TGTGCCAGCAGCGAGCCCTGGGACAGGCCTGGGGCCAACGTCCTGACTTTC. The rearrangement joins TRBV9 to TRBJ2-6, with TRBD1 identical over 8 bases. V dropped 3 bases and J dropped 2; count of bases not matched to a gene: 7. Germline values: CDR1 SGDLS, CDR2 YYNGEE. CDR3 size: 17 residues.

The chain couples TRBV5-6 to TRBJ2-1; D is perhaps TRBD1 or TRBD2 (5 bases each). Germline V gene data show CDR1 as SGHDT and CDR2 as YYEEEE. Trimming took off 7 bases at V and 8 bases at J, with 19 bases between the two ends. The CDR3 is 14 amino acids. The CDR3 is CASWDLTSGHEQFF. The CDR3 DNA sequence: TGTGCCAGCTGGGACCTCACTTCAGGCCATGAGCAGTTCTTC.

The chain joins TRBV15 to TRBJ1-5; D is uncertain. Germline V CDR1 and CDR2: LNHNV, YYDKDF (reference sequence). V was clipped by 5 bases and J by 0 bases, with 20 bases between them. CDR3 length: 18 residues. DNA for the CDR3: TGTGCCACCAGCGGTTCGCCAAGCGCGAGAAATAGCAATCAGCCCCAGCATTTT. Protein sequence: CATSGSPSARNSNQPQHF.

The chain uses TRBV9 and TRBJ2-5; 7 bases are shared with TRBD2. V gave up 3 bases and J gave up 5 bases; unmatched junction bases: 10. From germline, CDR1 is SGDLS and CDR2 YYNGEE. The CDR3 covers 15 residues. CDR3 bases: TGTGCCAGCAGCGCTAGCGGCGGCGGGGCGGAGACCCAGTACTTC. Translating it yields CASSASGGGAETQYF.

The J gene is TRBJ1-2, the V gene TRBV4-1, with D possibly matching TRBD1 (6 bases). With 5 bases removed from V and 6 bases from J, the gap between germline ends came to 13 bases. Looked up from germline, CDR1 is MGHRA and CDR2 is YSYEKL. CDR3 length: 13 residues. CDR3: CASSDRDIHGYTF. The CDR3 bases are TGCGCCAGCAGCGACCGGGACATCCATGGCTACACCTTC.

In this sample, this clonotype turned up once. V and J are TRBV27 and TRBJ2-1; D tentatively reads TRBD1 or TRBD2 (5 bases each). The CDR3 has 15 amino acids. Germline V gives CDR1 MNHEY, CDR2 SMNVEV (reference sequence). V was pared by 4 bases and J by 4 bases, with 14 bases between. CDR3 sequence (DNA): TGTGCCAGCAGTTCAGCGAGAGGGGAGTACAATGAGCAGTTCTTC. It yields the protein CASSSARGEYNEQFF.

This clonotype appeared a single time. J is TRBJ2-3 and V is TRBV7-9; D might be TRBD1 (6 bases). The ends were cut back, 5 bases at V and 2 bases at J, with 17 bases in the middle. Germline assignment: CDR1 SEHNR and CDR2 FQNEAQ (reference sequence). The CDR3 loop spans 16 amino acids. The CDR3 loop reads CASSPPSGAPTDTQYF. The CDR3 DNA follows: TGTGCCAGCAGCCCTCCCTCAGGGGCCCCCACAGATACGCAGTATTTT.